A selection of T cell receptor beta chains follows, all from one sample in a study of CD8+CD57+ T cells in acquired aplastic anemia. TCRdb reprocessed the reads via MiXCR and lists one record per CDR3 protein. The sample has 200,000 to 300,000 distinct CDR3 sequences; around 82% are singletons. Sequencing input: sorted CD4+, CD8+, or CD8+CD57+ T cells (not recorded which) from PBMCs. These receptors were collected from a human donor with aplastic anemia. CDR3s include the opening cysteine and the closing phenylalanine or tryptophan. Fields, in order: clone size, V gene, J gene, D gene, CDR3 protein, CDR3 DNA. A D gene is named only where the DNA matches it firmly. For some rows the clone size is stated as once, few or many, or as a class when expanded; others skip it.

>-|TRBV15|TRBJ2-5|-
CATSRGCVQATQYF
TGTGCCACCAGCAGAGGCTGCGTGCAAGCGACCCAGTACTTC
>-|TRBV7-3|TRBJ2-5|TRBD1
CATQGAREKQTHWF
TGTGCCACACAGGGGGCTAGGGAGAAACAGACCCACTGGTTC
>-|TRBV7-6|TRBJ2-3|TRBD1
CASSLDAGGVYEQF
TGTGCCAGCAGCTTAGACGCAGGGGGAGTCTACGAGCAGTTT
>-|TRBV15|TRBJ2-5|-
CASSLASGTKEAQYF
TGTGCCAGCAGCTTAGCCAGCGGGACAAAAGAGGCCCAGTACTTC
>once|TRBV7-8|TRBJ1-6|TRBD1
CATSRERGLGSPYHF
TGTGCCACCAGCAGAGAGAGGGGGCTGGGTTCGCCGTATCACTTT
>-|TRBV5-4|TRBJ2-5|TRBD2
CASSFTSAKKTQYF
TGTGCCAGCAGCTTTACTAGCGCAAAAAAGACCCAGTACTTC
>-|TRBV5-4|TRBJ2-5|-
CASSIISGQETQYF
TGTGCCAGCAGCATTATTAGCGGCCAAGAGACCCAGTACTTC
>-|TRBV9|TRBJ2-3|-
CASSPRMGWDNEHF
TGTGCCAGCAGCCCCAGAATGGGGTGGGACAATGAGCATTTT
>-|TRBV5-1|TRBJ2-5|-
CATSLRAKPKTQYF
TGCGCCACCAGCCTTCGGGCCAAGCCGAAGACCCAGTACTTC
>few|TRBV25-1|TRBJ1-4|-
CASSEAGLAKLFF
TGTGCCAGCAGTGAGGCAGGGTTGGCAAAACTGTTTTTT
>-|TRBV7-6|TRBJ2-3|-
CASSLAHGPKAPQF
TGTGCCAGCAGCTTAGCCCACGGTCCAAAAGCGCCCCAGTTT
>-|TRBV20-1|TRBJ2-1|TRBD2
CSASGGSDEQFF
TGCAGTGCTAGCGGGGGGAGCGATGAGCAGTTCTTC
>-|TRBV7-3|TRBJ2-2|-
CASSREADTIEHLFF
TGTGCCAGCTCAAGAGAGGCGGACACCATTGAACACTTGTTCTTT
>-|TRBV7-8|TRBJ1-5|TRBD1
CASSFYPDGTAHSF
TGTGCCAGCAGCTTTTATCCAGACGGGACAGCCCATTCTTTT
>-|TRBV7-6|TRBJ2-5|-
CATTRGSDPYSQYF
TGTGCCACCACCAGAGGGAGCGACCCCTATAGCCAGTACTTC
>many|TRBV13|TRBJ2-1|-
CASRGGDEQFF
TGTGCCAGCAGGGGGGGCGATGAGCAGTTCTTC
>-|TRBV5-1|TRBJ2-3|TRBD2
CASKMDTAGLDTQYF
TGCGCCAGCAAGATGGACACAGCGGGGCTAGATACGCAGTATTTT
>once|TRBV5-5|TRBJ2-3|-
CASGLERGPDTQYF
TGTGCCAGCGGCTTGGAGAGAGGTCCCGATACACAGTATTTT
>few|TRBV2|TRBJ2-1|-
CASSLPSNEQFF
TGTGCCAGCAGCCTCCCCTCTAATGAGCAGTTCTTC
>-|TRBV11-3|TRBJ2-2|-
CASSRHLGTGELFF
TGTGCCAGCAGCCGCCACTTGGGAACCGGGGAGCTGTTTTTT
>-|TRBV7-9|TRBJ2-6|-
CASSPGPGLYTIGLTF
TGTGCCAGCAGCCCAGGGCCCGGCCTCTACACCATCGGTCTGACTTTC
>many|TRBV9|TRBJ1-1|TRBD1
CASSDPQGVANTEAFF
TGTGCCAGCAGCGACCCCCAGGGGGTCGCGAACACTGAAGCTTTCTTT
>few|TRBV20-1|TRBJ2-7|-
CSARDKTMIYEQYF
TGCAGTGCTAGAGATAAGACGATGATCTACGAGCAGTACTTC
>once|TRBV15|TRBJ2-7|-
CATSGRSLEYEQYF
TGTGCCACCAGCGGCCGGAGCCTGGAATACGAGCAGTACTTC
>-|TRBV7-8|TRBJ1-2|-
CASSLAGGADTEYSF
TGTGCCAGCAGCTTAGCGGGAGGCGCCGATACGGAGTATTCCTTC
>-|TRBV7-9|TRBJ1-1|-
CASSFQRTGRSDDFF
TGTGCCAGCAGCTTTCAAAGAACAGGGAGGAGCGATGATTTCTTT
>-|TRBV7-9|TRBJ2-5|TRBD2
CASSPRLAYKEQQYF
TGTGCCAGCAGCCCTCGACTAGCCTACAAAGAGCAGCAGTACTTC
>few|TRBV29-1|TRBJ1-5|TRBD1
CSVAQGADQPQHF
TGCAGCGTAGCACAGGGGGCAGATCAGCCCCAGCATTTT
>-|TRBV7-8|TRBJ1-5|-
CASSVAGADKQHF
TGTGCCAGCAGCGTAGCGGGAGCAGATAAGCAGCATTTT
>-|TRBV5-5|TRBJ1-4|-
CASSPPGGEKLFF
TGTGCCAGTAGTCCGCCCGGGGGGGAAAAACTGTTTTTT
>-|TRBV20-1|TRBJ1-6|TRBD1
CSAWTGGAVASYNSPLHF
TGCAGTGCTTGGACAGGGGGCGCGGTAGCATCCTATAATTCACCCCTCCACTTT
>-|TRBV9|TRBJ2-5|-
CASSLWRSGANVQYF
TGTGCCAGCAGCCTCTGGCGCTCTGGGGCCAACGTCCAGTACTTC
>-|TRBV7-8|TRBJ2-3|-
CASSLAQGPPTKNF
TGTGCCAGCAGCCTGGCACAGGGTCCTCCTACGAAGAATTTT
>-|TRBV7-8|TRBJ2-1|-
CASSLAGILGEQFF
TGTGCCAGCAGCTTAGCGGGAATTCTTGGTGAGCAGTTCTTC
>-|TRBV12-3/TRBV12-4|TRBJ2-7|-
CASAPGYEQYF
TGTGCTAGCGCCCCGGGCTACGAGCAGTACTTC
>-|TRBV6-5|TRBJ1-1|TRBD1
CASSHRTGLGTEAFF
TGTGCCAGCAGCCACAGGACAGGGCTAGGGACTGAAGCTTTCTTT
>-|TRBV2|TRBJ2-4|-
CASGGAGIHQQF
TGTGCCAGCGGAGGTGCTGGGATCCATCAGCAGTTC
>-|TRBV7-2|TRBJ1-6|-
CASSLAEGGYTSPLHF
TGTGCCAGCAGCTTGGCGGAGGGCGGCTATACGTCACCCCTCCACTTT
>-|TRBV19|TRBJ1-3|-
CASPGDRDTIYF
TGTGCCAGCCCCGGGGATCGGGACACCATATATTTT
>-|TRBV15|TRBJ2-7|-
CATSRGEDYEQYF
TGTGCCACCAGCAGAGGGGAGGACTACGAGCAGTACTTC
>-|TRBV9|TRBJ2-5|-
CDSSGGSDQQTQDF
TGTGACAGCAGCGGAGGCTCAGATCAGCAGACCCAGGACTTC
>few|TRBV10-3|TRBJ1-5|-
CAIGSEDNQPQHF
TGTGCCATCGGCTCGGAGGACAATCAGCCCCAGCATTTT
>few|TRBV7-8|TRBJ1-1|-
CASSLDLTPNTEYFF
TGTGCCAGCAGCTTAGATCTGACACCCAACACGGAATATTTCTTT
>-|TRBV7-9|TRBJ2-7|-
CASSLGHPAYKQQF
TGTGCCAGCAGCTTAGGCCACCCCGCCTACAAGCAGCAGTTC
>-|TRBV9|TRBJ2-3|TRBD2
CASGGAGGTQYFDF
TGTGCCAGCGGAGGAGCGGGAGGTACTCAGTACTTCGATTTT
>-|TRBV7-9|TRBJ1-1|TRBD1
CASSFGLTGNTLAFF
TGTGCCAGCAGCTTCGGTCTGACAGGGAACACTTTAGCTTTCTTT
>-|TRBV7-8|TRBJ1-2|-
CASSLETDGLVYEYTF
TGTGCCAGCAGCTTGGAGACAGACGGCCTCGTATATGAGTACACCTTC
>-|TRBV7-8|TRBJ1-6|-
CASSVEGAPDTQYLHF
TGTGCCAGCAGCGTAGAGGGAGCCCCCGATACGCAGTATCTCCACTTT
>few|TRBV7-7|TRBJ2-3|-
CAVLGGARVKYF
TGTGCCGTTCTTGGGGGGGCCCGGGTCAAGTATTTT
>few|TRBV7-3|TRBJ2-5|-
CASSRGSDQETQYF
TGTGCCAGCAGTCGAGGGTCAGACCAAGAGACCCAGTACTTC
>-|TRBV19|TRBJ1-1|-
CASSIAIAGYNEQFF
TGTGCCAGTAGTATAGCTATCGCAGGCTACAATGAACAGTTCTTT
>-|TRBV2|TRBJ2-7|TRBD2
CASGASGNTGELLYEQYF
TGTGCCAGCGGGGCTAGCGGAAACACCGGGGAGCTGTTGTACGAGCAGTACTTC
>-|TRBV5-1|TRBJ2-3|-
CANRRGGCPDTQYF
TGCGCCAACCGGAGGGGGGGCTGTCCCGATACGCAGTATTTT
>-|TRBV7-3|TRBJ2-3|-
CASRRVVTDTQYF
TGTGCCAGCCGCAGGGTTGTTACGGATACGCAGTATTTT
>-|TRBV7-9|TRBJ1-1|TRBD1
CASSLAKGQGFSEAFF
TGCGCCAGCAGCTTGGCCAAGGGACAGGGTTTCTCTGAAGCTTTCTTT
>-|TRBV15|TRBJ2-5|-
CASSRAGQQETQYF
TGTGCCAGCAGCCGCGCGGGCCAACAAGAGACCCAGTACTTC
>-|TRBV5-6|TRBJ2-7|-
CASSATGRGAYEQYF
TGTGCCAGCAGCGCGACGGGACGCGGTGCCTACGAGCAGTACTTC
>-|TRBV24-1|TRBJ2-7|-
CATSGRLKSYEQYF
TGTGCCACCAGTGGCCGCCTCAAAAGCTACGAGCAGTACTTC
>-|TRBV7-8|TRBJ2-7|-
CASSGGGGADTQYF
TGTGCCAGCAGCGGAGGGGGAGGAGCCGATACGCAGTATTTC
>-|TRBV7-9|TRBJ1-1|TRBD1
CASSLERTGSTEDFF
TGTGCCAGCAGCTTAGAAAGGACAGGGAGCACTGAAGATTTCTTT